The rows below give T cell receptor beta chains drawn from one sample of a study of cytomegalovirus exposure and HLA in healthy donors. Assay used: immunoSEQ multiplex PCR; TCRdb lists only in-frame clones, some missing. The sample holds around 150,000 clones, less than 85% seen once. The material sequenced was PBMCs. Every receptor here comes from a man in his forties or fifties in good health and CMV-seropositive. Each CDR3 is given with its conserved first and last residue. The D gene is left open where the match is weak. Some rows have no size entry. The others give once, few or many, or a class for an expanded clone.

CDR3 DNA: TGCGCCAGCAGCTTAATAGCGGGTGTCTCCTACAATGAGCAGTTCTTC
CDR3 protein: CASSLIAGVSYNEQFF
J gene: TRBJ2-1
D gene: TRBD2
clone size: -
V gene: TRBV5-1

CDR3 DNA: TGTGCCAGCAGCCTCTCGAATATCAGACAGGGCGGTAACTATGGCTACACCTTC
CDR3 protein: CASSLSNIRQGGNYGYTF
J gene: TRBJ1-2
D gene: TRBD1
clone size: -
V gene: TRBV7-9

CDR3 DNA: TGTGCCAGCAGTGAAGGGAGGGGTGTGCCAGAGACCCAGTACTTC
CDR3 protein: CASSEGRGVPETQYF
J gene: TRBJ2-5
D gene: -
clone size: -
V gene: TRBV2

CDR3 DNA: TGTGCCAGCAGCTTAGCGACCCCGGGACAGTGGACAGATACGCAGTATTTT
CDR3 protein: CASSLATPGQWTDTQYF
J gene: TRBJ2-3
D gene: TRBD1
clone size: -
V gene: TRBV7-8

CDR3 DNA: TGTGCCAGCAGTCCAGGGGGCAAAGGGAGATATGGCTACACCTTC
CDR3 protein: CASSPGGKGRYGYTF
J gene: TRBJ1-2
D gene: TRBD1
clone size: -
V gene: TRBV6-1

CDR3 DNA: TGTGCCAGCAGCCCCTCGGGTGGGGCGGATGAAAAACTGTTTTTT
CDR3 protein: CASSPSGGADEKLFF
J gene: TRBJ1-4
D gene: -
clone size: -
V gene: TRBV5-4

CDR3 DNA: TGTGCCAGCAGTGAGCGGGGGGGCACCGGGGAGCTGTTTTTT
CDR3 protein: CASSERGGTGELFF
J gene: TRBJ2-2
D gene: TRBD2
clone size: -
V gene: TRBV2

CDR3 DNA: TGTGCCAGCAGCTTGGCCGGAGGGTCTGGAAACACCATATATTTT
CDR3 protein: CASSLAGGSGNTIYF
J gene: TRBJ1-3
D gene: -
clone size: -
V gene: TRBV5-6

CDR3 DNA: TGCAGCGGAGGGACAGGGACCACACCTAACTATGGCTACACCTTC
CDR3 protein: CSGGTGTTPNYGYTF
J gene: TRBJ1-2
D gene: TRBD1
clone size: -
V gene: TRBV29-1

CDR3 DNA: TGTGCCAGTAGTCCACGCCCCTCTCTCGGGAGTTTTGTCGAGCAGTACTTC
CDR3 protein: CASSPRPSLGSFVEQYF
J gene: TRBJ2-7
D gene: -
clone size: -
V gene: TRBV19

CDR3 DNA: TGTGCCAGCAGCCAAGAATTGGCTAGCGGGAGTGCGGAGACCCAGTACTTC
CDR3 protein: CASSQELASGSAETQYF
J gene: TRBJ2-5
D gene: TRBD2
clone size: few
V gene: TRBV4-2

CDR3 DNA: TGTGCCAGCTCACCTGGACTAGCGGAGCTCGGGGAGCTGTTTTTT
CDR3 protein: CASSPGLAELGELFF
J gene: TRBJ2-2
D gene: TRBD2
clone size: -
V gene: TRBV18

CDR3 DNA: TGCAGCGTTGGAAGGGGGCAGAACTATGGCTACACCTTC
CDR3 protein: CSVGRGQNYGYTF
J gene: TRBJ1-2
D gene: TRBD1
clone size: -
V gene: TRBV29-1

CDR3 DNA: TGCAGCGTTCTTTTGGGAGGGCTAGGCGAGCAGTACTTC
CDR3 protein: CSVLLGGLGEQYF
J gene: TRBJ2-7
D gene: TRBD2
clone size: -
V gene: TRBV29-1

CDR3 DNA: TGTGCCAGCAGCTTAGAGGCCAGCGGGAATCGCAATGAGCAGTTCTTC
CDR3 protein: CASSLEASGNRNEQFF
J gene: TRBJ2-1
D gene: TRBD2
clone size: few
V gene: TRBV7-6

CDR3 DNA: TGTGCCAGCAGTCCCGACAGTATCGGAGGCTACACCTTC
CDR3 protein: CASSPDSIGGYTF
J gene: TRBJ1-2
D gene: -
clone size: few
V gene: TRBV6-6

CDR3 DNA: TGTGCCTGGAGTGTAGTCGTACAGTCCGAGCAGTACTTC
CDR3 protein: CAWSVVVQSEQYF
J gene: TRBJ2-7
D gene: -
clone size: -
V gene: TRBV30